The 28 T cell receptor beta chains presented below share a single source sample, sequenced in a study of blood T cell repertoires in COVID-19. TCRdb's copy holds only in-frame clones and misses some; the assay was immunoSEQ multiplex PCR. The table lists approximately 70,000 clones, about 86% of them singletons, with under 5% in the top ten. The sequenced sample consisted of peripheral blood. Source of these receptors: a woman in her fifties or sixties with acute or convalescent COVID-19.

The V gene is TRBV5-1, the J gene TRBJ1-1, with D possibly TRBD1 on 5 matching bases. V was trimmed by 5 bases and J by 4 bases, leaving 15 bases between them. CDR3 size: 14 residues. Germline V gene sequence: CDR1 SGHRS, CDR2 YFSETQ. CDR3 DNA sequence: TGCGCCAGCAGGCAAGGGGTCTTGGTCACTGAAGCTTTCTTT. It specifies CASRQGVLVTEAFF.

V and J are TRBV19 and TRBJ2-7, with a possible D match to TRBD1 (5 bases). The germline gives CDR1 LNHDA, CDR2 SQIVND (reference sequence). The CDR3 runs to 15 residues. V gave up 4 bases and J gave up 4 bases, with 17 bases separating them. The CDR3 nucleotides are TGTGCCAGTAGTACCCAAGGGGCGGTTAGATACGAGCAGTACTTC. It translates to CASSTQGAVRYEQYF.

The chain combines TRBV3-1 (or the pseudogene TRBV3-2) with TRBJ2-3, with unresolved D. V lost 1 base, J lost 2 bases, and 10 bases lay in between. The length of the CDR3 is 15 residues. Per germline, CDR1 LGHDT and CDR2 YNNKEL (reference sequence). CDR3 protein: CASSQGPLDTDTQYF. The CDR3, as DNA: TGTGCCAGCAGCCAAGGACCTCTAGACACAGATACGCAGTATTTT.

The count of this clone is one. The CDR3 coding sequence is TGTGCCAGCAGCCTCCGTGGACAGGGCGACGAGCAGTACTTC. It encodes CASSLRGQGDEQYF. The chain couples TRBV9 to TRBJ2-7, with 8 bases matching TRBD1. Trimming cost V 4 bases and J 5 bases; bases outside gene matches: 8. Germline lookup yields CDR1 SGDLS and CDR2 YYNGEE. The CDR3 extends over 14 amino acids.

The chain links TRBV4-2 to TRBJ2-2, with 7 bases identical to TRBD2. Per germline, CDR1 LGHNA and CDR2 YNFKEQ. The CDR3 runs to 15 residues. Losses at the gene ends were 1 base for V and 1 base for J; bases not matched to a gene: 0. CDR3 loop: CASSQASGNTGELFF. The DNA for the CDR3 is TGTGCCAGCAGCCAAGCTAGCGGGAACACCGGGGAGCTGTTTTTT.

This chain uses TRBV2 with TRBJ2-1, with TRBD1 identical over 10 bases. The germline V gene has CDR1 SNHLY and CDR2 FYNNEI. This CDR3 has 13 amino acids. The V and J ends lost 6 bases and 9 bases, in that order; junction bases with no gene match: 5. The CDR3 DNA reads TGTGCCAGCAGGCGGGACAGGGGCGGTGAGCAGTTCTTC. Encoded protein: CASRRDRGGEQFF.

The genes are TRBV7-7 and TRBJ2-3, with TRBD1 matching 7 bases. CDR1 and CDR2 (germline): SSHAT, FNYEAQ (reference sequence). This CDR3 contains 13 residues. V was clipped by 5 bases and J by 4 bases; unmatched bases: 3. In DNA form, the CDR3 reads TGTGCCAGCAGCCGGGACAGATCAGATACGCAGTATTTT. Protein: CASSRDRSDTQYF.

V gene TRBV6-1 combines with J gene TRBJ2-3; 11 nucleotides align to TRBD2. Per germline, CDR1 MNHNS and CDR2 SASEGT. With 1 base clipped from V and 5 bases from J, the junction kept 11 bases outside the gene matches. CDR3 length: 18 residues. The CDR3 here is CASSEELLAGGPRDTQYF. CDR3 nucleotides: TGTGCCAGCAGTGAAGAGCTCCTAGCGGGGGGCCCTCGAGATACGCAGTATTTT.

The chain is built from TRBV2 and TRBJ1-1; 8 positions agree with TRBD1. The germline V gene encodes CDR1 SNHLY and CDR2 FYNNEI. This CDR3 has 16 amino acids. J gave up 1 base and V 6 bases, and 10 bases lay outside the gene matches. CDR3 DNA: TGTGCCAGCAGAGACAGACAGGGGTTCCCGAACACTGAAGCTTTCTTT. Protein product: CASRDRQGFPNTEAFF.

The chain carries TRBV5-5 and TRBJ1-1, with D unresolved. With 1 base removed from V and 1 base from J, the gap between germline ends came to 11 bases. The germline CDR1 and CDR2 sequences are SGHKS and YYEKEE (reference sequence). This CDR3 comprises 15 residues. Here the CDR3 DNA reads TGTGCCAGCAGCTTGTACGAGTCAGGGAACACTGAAGCTTTCTTT. Translating it yields CASSLYESGNTEAFF.

This sequence joins TRBV4-2 and TRBJ2-2; 8 bases line up with TRBD2. The V and J ends lost 0 bases and 4 bases, in that order; junction bases with no gene match: 1. The CDR3 is 15 amino acids. Germline V lookup: CDR1 LGHNA, CDR2 YNFKEQ. Written as DNA, the CDR3 is TGTGCCAGCAGCCAAGACCGGGGGGGCACCGGGGAGCTGTTTTTT. Encoded protein: CASSQDRGGTGELFF.

The rearrangement links TRBV6-5 to TRBJ1-1, with TRBD1 matching over 7 bases. The ends lost 0 bases at V and 4 bases at J; junction bases unmatched: 5. CDR3 length: 15 residues. CDR1 is MNHEY and CDR2 is SVGAGI in the germline V gene. Here the CDR3 DNA reads TGTGCCAGCAGTTACTCAGGGGGCTTGGGCACTGAAGCTTTCTTT. Translating it yields CASSYSGGLGTEAFF.

The V and J genes are TRBV13 and TRBJ1-1; no clear D. This CDR3 has 14 residues. V dropped 2 bases and J dropped 1 base, with 8 bases sitting between them. Per germline, CDR1 PRHDT and CDR2 FYEKMQ (reference sequence). The CDR3 is CASSLFRQNTEAFF. The CDR3 DNA reads as TGTGCCAGCAGCTTATTCCGACAGAACACTGAAGCTTTCTTT.

The chain recombines TRBV27 with TRBJ2-3, with 8 nucleotides matching TRBD2. V was clipped by 5 bases and J by 4 bases; unmatched bases: 5. The germline V gene has CDR1 MNHEY and CDR2 SMNVEV (reference sequence). This CDR3 is 14 amino acids long. The CDR3 spells CASSLGLAADTQYF. DNA of the CDR3: TGTGCCAGCAGTCTAGGACTAGCTGCAGATACGCAGTATTTT.

The V and J genes are TRBV4-2 and TRBJ2-1, with 7 bases matching TRBD2. Per the germline V gene, CDR1 is LGHNA and CDR2 is YNFKEQ. V dropped 1 base and J dropped 0; count of bases not matched to a gene: 3. The CDR3 is 16 amino acids. The CDR3 sequence: CASSQVSGLSYNEQFF. As DNA, the CDR3 is TGTGCCAGCAGCCAAGTTAGCGGGCTCTCCTACAATGAGCAGTTCTTC.

V is TRBV27 and J is TRBJ2-2; 8 bases match TRBD2. The CDR3 is made up of 15 amino acids. Germline CDR1 reads MNHEY; CDR2 reads SMNVEV (reference sequence). Trimming at V came to 5 bases and at J to 4 bases, leaving 6 bases not matched to a gene. CDR3 DNA: TGTGCCAGCAGTCCCCTCGGGGGGGCCACCGGGGAGCTGTTTTTT. Translated: CASSPLGGATGELFF.

The chain links TRBV4-2 to TRBJ1-1; 8 bases agree with TRBD1. The CDR3 totals 15 residues. Trimming removed 1 base from V and 3 bases from J; junction bases left unmatched: 4. Germline assignment: CDR1 LGHNA and CDR2 YNFKEQ. Written as DNA, the CDR3 is TGTGCCAGCAGCCAAGGGGACAGGTGGGACACTGAAGCTTTCTTT. Protein sequence: CASSQGDRWDTEAFF.

This chain links TRBV19 with TRBJ1-2, with 7 bases fitting TRBD1. Germline CDR1 LNHDA, CDR2 SQIVND (reference sequence). This CDR3 region has 14 residues. The trim removed 6 bases at V and 4 bases at J, leaving 8 bases unmatched. CDR3 in amino acids: CASRRGQSFYGYTF. The DNA for the CDR3 is TGTGCCAGTAGGAGGGGACAGTCGTTCTATGGCTACACCTTC.

The chain has TRBV10-3 and TRBJ1-2, with D hard to call. The length of the CDR3 is 14 residues. Deletions cut 3 bases from V and 0 bases from J, with 8 bases between. Germline loops: CDR1 ENHRY, CDR2 SYGVKD. In DNA, the CDR3 is TGTGCCATCAGTGAAATTATAGCTAACTATGGCTACACCTTC. Its protein is CAISEIIANYGYTF.

This clone was picked up a small number of times. The V call is TRBV5-1, the J call TRBJ1-1; maybe TRBD1 (6 bases). CDR3 length: 12 amino acids. Germline V gives CDR1 SGHRS, CDR2 YFSETQ. V was clipped by 0 bases and J by 8 bases, with 8 bases between them. CDR3 loop: CASSLAGQEAFF. CDR3 sequence (DNA): TGCGCCAGCAGCTTGGCCGGACAGGAAGCTTTCTTT.

The genes are TRBV7-3 and TRBJ2-1; 12 bases agree with TRBD2. V lost 5 bases and J lost 5; bases outside the gene matches: 7. CDR1 and CDR2 (germline): SGHTA, FQGTGA. The CDR3 covers 16 residues. CDR3 DNA: TGTGCCAGCAGCCCCCCCCTAGCGGGGGGGGACAATGAGCAGTTCTTC. Translating it yields CASSPPLAGGDNEQFF. The full variable domain, its missing parts supplied by reference TRBV7-3 and TRBJ2-1, is GAGVSQTPSNKVTEKGKYVELRCDPISGHTALYWYRQSLGQGPEFLIYFQGTGAADDSGLPNDRFFAVRPEGSVSTLKIQRTERGDSAVYLCASSPPLAGGDNEQFFGPGTRLTVL.

This clone was counted only a few times. The chain employs TRBV3-1 (or the pseudogene TRBV3-2) and TRBJ2-7, with a possible D match to TRBD1 (5 bases). The CDR3 contains 15 residues. The germline V and J ends were trimmed by 3 bases and 3 bases, with 15 bases remaining between them. Germline assignment: CDR1 LGHDT and CDR2 YNNKEL (reference sequence). The chain's CDR3 is CASSQAGNGLYEQYF. CDR3 DNA: TGTGCCAGCAGCCAGGCAGGGAATGGGCTCTACGAGCAGTACTTC.

The gene calls are TRBV5-1 and TRBJ2-3; D is unclear. The CDR3 is 13 residues long. In germline, CDR1 is SGHRS, CDR2 YFSETQ. The germline V and J ends were trimmed by 4 bases and 1 base, with 7 bases remaining between them. In nucleotides, the CDR3 is TGCGCCAGCAGCCTCTCCGGCACAGATACGCAGTATTTT. It yields the protein CASSLSGTDTQYF.

The chain joins TRBV6-5 to TRBJ1-5, with 8 positions matching TRBD1. The V gene end was trimmed by 6 bases and the J gene end by 4 bases; junction bases not matched to a gene: 5. The V gene's germline CDR1 is MNHEY and CDR2 SVGAGI. The length of the CDR3 is 14 residues. In DNA, the CDR3 is TGTGCCAGCAGGCCCCGACAGGGGAATCAGCCCCAGCATTTT. It is translated as CASRPRQGNQPQHF.

The chain joins TRBV3-1 (or the pseudogene TRBV3-2) to TRBJ1-2; TRBD1 agrees at 8 bases. The CDR3 is made up of 14 amino acids. V lost 0 bases to trimming and J lost 4 bases; unmatched junction nucleotides: 1. Germline V gives CDR1 LGHDT, CDR2 YNNKEL (reference sequence). As DNA, the CDR3 is TGTGCCAGCAGCCAAGAAGGACAGGGCTATGGCTACACCTTC. Amino acid sequence: CASSQEGQGYGYTF.

This clone was seen a single time. V and J are TRBV5-1 and TRBJ2-7; D is possibly TRBD2 (5 bases). V shed 0 bases and J shed 5 bases, with 12 bases lying between them. CDR1 and CDR2 (germline): SGHRS, YFSETQ. CDR3 length equals 14 residues. The DNA of the CDR3 is TGCGCCAGCAGCTTGGGAGGGAAGAAAAACGAGCAGTACTTC. Translation gives CASSLGGKKNEQYF.

This sequence joins TRBV5-1 and TRBJ2-2; D may be TRBD2 (5 bases). This CDR3 is 15 amino acids long. In germline, CDR1 is SGHRS, CDR2 YFSETQ. Trimming cost V 5 bases and J 1 base, with 12 bases left between them. The CDR3 is CASRLRTGNTGELFF. In DNA, the CDR3 is TGCGCCAGCAGACTGCGGACTGGGAACACCGGGGAGCTGTTTTTT.

The genes are TRBV10-1 and TRBJ1-1, with 7 bases matching TRBD1. Per the germline V gene, CDR1 is WNHNN and CDR2 is SYGVQD (reference sequence). Trimming at V came to 6 bases and at J to 1 base, leaving 2 bases not matched to a gene. This CDR3 contains 13 residues. CDR3 in amino acids: CASSDRENTEAFF. The CDR3, as DNA: TGCGCCAGCAGCGACAGGGAGAACACTGAAGCTTTCTTT.